The sample holds one count of the clone carrying this T cell receptor beta chain. Looked up from germline, CDR1 is SGDLS and CDR2 is YYNGEE. This CDR3 is 13 amino acids long. The V end was cut by 5 bases, the J end by 0 bases, with 3 bases between. The source of the sample is a study of radiotherapy plus CTLA-4 blockade in lung cancer. Profiled with immunoSEQ multiplex PCR; TCRdb holds only in-frame clones, not every one. The table shows about 64,000 clones, with 70% to 80% occurring only once. The material sequenced was peripheral blood, taken from a patient treated with radiotherapy plus ipilimumab. The chain carries TRBV9 and TRBJ2-6; D remains ambiguous. The TCR was taken from a human donor with non-small cell lung cancer whose response to radiotherapy plus ipilimumab could not be evaluated. The CDR3: CASSSSGANVLTF. The CDR3 nucleotides read TGTGCCAGCAGTAGCTCTGGGGCCAACGTCCTGACTTTC.